This entry lists 8 T cell receptor beta chains sequenced from one sample in a study of cytomegalovirus exposure and HLA in healthy donors. The primer mix had 60 Vbeta and 13 Jbeta primers. The repertoire was sequenced with immunoSEQ multiplex PCR; TCRdb's copy has only in-frame clones and lacks some. The sample carries under 250,000 clones, about 78% recorded once. Source material: PBMCs. These receptors were taken from a woman aged 30 to 39 in good health and CMV-seronegative.

DNA for the CDR3: TGTGCCAGCAGCGTAGGGGCCGGGGGAGGCACCGGGGAGCTGTTTTTT. Its protein is CASSVGAGGGTGELFF. This chain joins TRBV9 and TRBJ2-2; D possibly corresponds to TRBD2 (6 bases). This CDR3 is built from 16 residues. Trimming removed 0 bases at V and 4 bases at J, with 13 bases between. Germline loops: CDR1 SGDLS, CDR2 YYNGEE.

The chain uses TRBV28 and TRBJ2-3, with TRBD2 identical over 8 bases. CDR3 size: 15 residues. J was trimmed by 2 bases and V by 2 bases; bases with no gene match: 3. Germline-derived CDR1 and CDR2 are MDHEN and SYDVKM. The CDR3 sequence is CASSLVAGPTDTQYF. DNA for the CDR3: TGTGCCAGCAGTTTAGTAGCGGGACCCACAGATACGCAGTATTTT.

This clone was seen a single time. V is TRBV4-1 and J is TRBJ2-1; 9 bases match TRBD2. Germline V gene lookup returns CDR1 MGHRA and CDR2 YSYEKL. The trim removed 0 bases at V and 8 bases at J, leaving 8 bases unmatched. The CDR3 consists of 16 residues. The chain's CDR3 is CASSQDRRTSVYEQFF. CDR3 DNA: TGCGCCAGCAGCCAAGATAGGAGGACTAGCGTTTATGAGCAGTTCTTC.

This rearrangement joins TRBV25-1 to TRBJ1-1; D is undetermined. The CDR3 covers 14 residues. Germline assignment: CDR1 MGHDK and CDR2 SYGVNS. Between the trimmed V and J ends, which lost 3 bases and 0 bases, there was a span of 8 bases. CDR3 region: CASSETLVNTEAFF. The CDR3 DNA reads as TGTGCCAGCAGTGAGACACTAGTGAACACTGAAGCTTTCTTT. The entire variable domain, with the rest obtained from reference TRBV25-1 and TRBJ1-1, is as follows: EADIYQTPRYLVIGTGKKITLECSQTMGHDKMYWYQQDPGMELHLIHYSYGVNSTEKGDLSSESTVSRIRTEHFPLTLESARPSHTSQYLCASSETLVNTEAFFGQGTRLTVV.

The chain is built from TRBV7-2 and TRBJ1-2; D possibly corresponds to TRBD1 (6 bases). V shed 4 bases and J shed 6 bases, with 18 bases lying between them. This CDR3 spans 15 amino acids. In germline, CDR1 is SGHTA, CDR2 FQGNSA. In DNA, the CDR3 is TGTGCCAGCAGCTCCCCGACGAAGGGGGGGAATGGCTACACCTTC. Translating it yields CASSSPTKGGNGYTF.

This clone was picked up a small number of times. V gene TRBV10-3 combines with J gene TRBJ1-2, with D perhaps matching TRBD1 (5 bases). The V end was cut by 4 bases, the J end by 3 bases, with 9 bases between. CDR1 and CDR2 from the germline V gene are ENHRY and SYGVKD. The CDR3 loop spans 13 amino acids. CDR3 in DNA: TGTGCCATCAGTGGGGGCGGCGACTATGGCTACACCTTC. This encodes CAISGGGDYGYTF.

V gene TRBV5-8 combines with J gene TRBJ2-5; 14 bases line up with TRBD2. The CDR3 spans 16 residues. The V and J ends lost 4 bases and 5 bases, in that order; junction bases with no gene match: 7. Looked up from germline, CDR1 is SGHTS and CDR2 is YDEGEE. The CDR3 sequence is CASSIGTSGRRETQYF. CDR3 nucleotide sequence: TGTGCCAGCAGCATCGGGACTAGCGGGAGAAGGGAGACCCAGTACTTC.

The V and J genes are TRBV5-4 and TRBJ2-7; a weak D match, TRBD2 (6 bases). Germline assignment: CDR1 SGHNT and CDR2 YYREEE (reference sequence). Trimming removed 0 bases at V and 0 bases at J, with 13 bases between. The CDR3 is 16 amino acids. The DNA of the CDR3 is TGTGCCAGCAGCTTGGGCAGCGGGTTACACTCCTACGAGCAGTACTTC. The encoded protein is CASSLGSGLHSYEQYF.